This T cell receptor (beta chain) was retrieved from a study of identifying expanded T cells in peripheral blood. General study results and limits: Across healthy donors, higher total template counts meant significantly greater roughly 2-week count variance. Differentially abundant clones: around 1.2 between replicates, roughly 16 at roughly 15 days, 19 to 20 at four.

V shed 4 bases, J shed 3 bases, and the junction held 6 bases outside the gene matches. The CDR3 has 16 amino acids. The germline V gene has CDR1 LGHNA and CDR2 YSLEER. Clones were sequenced by immunoSEQ multiplex PCR, and TCRdb holds only the in-frame ones, with some missing. Altogether 80,000 or so clones are present, approximately 84% being singletons, with the ten largest covering around 18%. As concerns this clone: Its antigen is currently unknown.

Collection occurred without any documented infections or immune events in donors. What was sequenced was blood. This TCR was sampled from a person aged 18 to 70 in good health. The chain couples TRBV4-3 to TRBJ1-4; 9 bases align to TRBD1. The CDR3 DNA reads TGCGCCAGCAGCCCCACAGGGGGCGCAGCTAATGAAAAACTGTTTTTT. Its translation: CASSPTGGAANEKLFF.